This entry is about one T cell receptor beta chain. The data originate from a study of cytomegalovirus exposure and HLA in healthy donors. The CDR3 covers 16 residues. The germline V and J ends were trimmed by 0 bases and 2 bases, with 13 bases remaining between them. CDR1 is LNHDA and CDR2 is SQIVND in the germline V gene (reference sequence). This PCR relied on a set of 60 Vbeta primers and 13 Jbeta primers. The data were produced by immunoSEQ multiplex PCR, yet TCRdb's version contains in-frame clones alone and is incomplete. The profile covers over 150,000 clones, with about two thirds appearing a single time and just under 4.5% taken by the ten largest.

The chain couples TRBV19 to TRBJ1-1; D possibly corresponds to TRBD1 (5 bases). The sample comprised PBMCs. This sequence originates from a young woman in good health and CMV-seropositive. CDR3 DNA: TGTGCCAGTAGTATAGAAGGGCCAGGGCCCAACACTGAAGCTTTCTTT. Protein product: CASSIEGPGPNTEAFF.